This entry lists 27 T cell receptor beta chains sequenced from one sample in a study of radiotherapy plus CTLA-4 blockade in lung cancer. Assay: immunoSEQ multiplex PCR; the TCRdb copy retains only in-frame clones and omits some. The sample yields about 70,000 clones, less than 80% seen once. The starting material was peripheral blood, obtained from a patient treated with radiotherapy plus ipilimumab. The receptors were sampled from a human donor with non-small cell lung cancer who had a complete response to radiotherapy plus ipilimumab.

This chain links TRBV19 with TRBJ2-5; TRBD2 is a possible D gene (7 bases). From germline, CDR1 is LNHDA and CDR2 SQIVND (reference sequence). The CDR3 totals 14 residues. V was clipped by 3 bases and J by 2 bases, with 10 bases between them. This CDR3 is CASSIAGAQETQYF. CDR3 nucleotide sequence: TGTGCCAGTAGTATCGCGGGGGCTCAAGAGACCCAGTACTTC.

This clone was picked up one time. The chain is built from TRBV9 and TRBJ1-3; D is perhaps TRBD1 (6 bases). V lost 3 bases and J 8 bases, leaving 18 bases between the germline ends. The CDR3 loop spans 15 amino acids. Germline V gene data show CDR1 as SGDLS and CDR2 as YYNGEE. The CDR3 sequence: CASSAWGQEVDTIYF. The CDR3 DNA reads as TGTGCCAGCAGCGCATGGGGGCAGGAGGTAGACACCATATATTTT.

This clone has a handful of counts. The chain is built from TRBV7-9 and TRBJ2-1; 7 bases map to TRBD1. Germline CDR1 and CDR2: SEHNR and FQNEAQ (reference sequence). This CDR3 comprises 14 residues. J was trimmed by 6 bases and V by 5 bases; bases with no gene match: 7. The CDR3 DNA follows: TGTGCCAGCAGCGGCAGGGGGTCCGGCAATGAGCAGTTCTTC. Its protein is CASSGRGSGNEQFF.

The chain employs TRBV18 and TRBJ2-6; unclear D gene. Germline V gene sequence: CDR1 KGHSH, CDR2 LQKENI. V gave up 4 bases and J gave up 0 bases, with 7 bases separating them. The CDR3 totals 15 residues. CDR3 coding DNA: TGTGCCAGCTCACGTTCTAGCTCTGGGGCCAACGTCCTGACTTTC. It yields the protein CASSRSSSGANVLTF. Variable domain in full (rest from reference TRBV18 and TRBJ2-6): NAGVMQNPRHLVRRRGQEARLRCSPMKGHSHVYWYRQLPEEGLKFMVYLQKENIIDESGMPKERFSAEFPKEGPSILRIQQVVRGDSAAYFCASSRSSSGANVLTFGAGSRLTVL.

The chain is built from TRBV19 and TRBJ1-5; TRBD1 matches at 10 bases. This CDR3 contains 17 residues. J lost 3 bases, V lost 6 bases, and 11 bases had no gene match. Germline assignment: CDR1 LNHDA and CDR2 SQIVND (reference sequence). DNA of the CDR3: TGTGCCAGTAGGATCGGGACAGGGGTGGGAAACAATCAGCCCCAGCATTTT. Translation: CASRIGTGVGNNQPQHF.

The chain couples TRBV19 to TRBJ1-4; D remains ambiguous. Germline V gives CDR1 LNHDA, CDR2 SQIVND (reference sequence). With 6 bases removed from V and 8 bases from J, the gap between germline ends came to 25 bases. The CDR3 is 17 residues long. The CDR3 sequence: CASSPKGLGGLGEKLFF. The CDR3 coding sequence is TGTGCCAGTAGCCCTAAAGGTCTCGGAGGATTGGGGGAAAAACTGTTTTTT.

This chain connects TRBV4-3 to TRBJ2-2; weak D call: TRBD2 (5 bases). Germline V gene data show CDR1 as LGHNA and CDR2 as YSLEER. The CDR3 has 12 residues. V was pared by 5 bases and J by 6 bases, with 7 bases between. The CDR3: CASSSSSGELFF. CDR3 nucleotide sequence: TGCGCCAGCAGCTCTAGCTCCGGGGAGCTGTTTTTT.

The chain is built from TRBV9 and TRBJ2-5; D gene ambiguous. The CDR3 is 15 amino acids. CDR1 and CDR2 from the germline V gene are SGDLS and YYNGEE. Trimming took off 0 bases at V and 1 base at J, with 10 bases between the two ends. CDR3: CASSVDAQFQETQYF. The CDR3 DNA reads as TGTGCCAGCAGCGTAGACGCTCAGTTCCAAGAGACCCAGTACTTC.

The chain combines TRBV19 with TRBJ1-3; 7 positions match TRBD1. The CDR3 length is 17 residues. V dropped 4 bases and J dropped 0; count of bases not matched to a gene: 9. Germline V CDR1 and CDR2: LNHDA, SQIVND (reference sequence). CDR3 loop: CASSTPLQGVSGNTIYF. The CDR3 region has the DNA TGTGCCAGTAGTACCCCGCTCCAGGGGGTCTCTGGAAACACCATATATTTT.

This sequence joins TRBV5-6 and TRBJ1-1, with D perhaps TRBD1 (5 bases). CDR3 length equals 14 residues. Trimming took 3 bases from V and 3 from J, leaving 12 bases between them. CDR1 is SGHDT, CDR2 YYEEEE, per germline. The CDR3, as DNA: TGTGCCAGCAGCTCCCTTAGGGGCTACACTGAAGCTTTCTTT. Protein: CASSSLRGYTEAFF.

The chain employs TRBV11-3 and TRBJ2-3; 9 positions match TRBD2. V dropped 4 bases and J dropped 4; count of bases not matched to a gene: 6. Germline V gene sequence: CDR1 SGHNT, CDR2 YENEEA. The CDR3 is made up of 15 amino acids. The CDR3 reads CASSSGGGRADTQYF. CDR3 DNA sequence: TGTGCCAGCAGCTCCGGTGGCGGGAGGGCAGATACGCAGTATTTT.

The chain joins TRBV28 to TRBJ2-7, with 8 bases that match TRBD1. Germline V CDR1 and CDR2: MDHEN, SYDVKM. J gave up 2 bases and V 4 bases, and 4 bases lay outside the gene matches. This CDR3 is 14 amino acids long. CDR3 bases: TGTGCCAGCAGTTCAGGGGGCAAGCCCTACGAGCAGTACTTC. It codes for CASSSGGKPYEQYF.

This chain joins TRBV7-2 and TRBJ1-2, with TRBD1 identical over 9 bases. Germline lookup yields CDR1 SGHTA and CDR2 FQGNSA. Trimming removed 3 bases from V and 8 bases from J; junction bases left unmatched: 10. The CDR3 totals 15 residues. The chain's CDR3 is CASSFGTGPGYGYTF. CDR3 in DNA: TGTGCCAGCAGCTTCGGGACAGGGCCTGGCTACGGCTACACCTTC. The full variable domain, in which reference TRBV7-2 and TRBJ1-2 provide the parts outside the CDR3, is GAGVSQSPSNKVTEKGKDVELRCDPISGHTALYWYRQSLGQGLEFLIYFQGNSAPDKSGLPSDRFSAERTGGSVSTLTIQRTQQEDSAVYLCASSFGTGPGYGYTFGSGTRLTVV.

V usage is TRBV11-2 and J usage is TRBJ2-3, with a possible D match to TRBD2 (6 bases). V was pared by 5 bases and J by 5 bases, with 17 bases between. The length of the CDR3 is 15 residues. The V gene's germline CDR1 is SGHAT and CDR2 FQNNGV. CDR3 loop: CASSGNSRGGDTQYF. CDR3 DNA: TGTGCCAGCAGCGGTAACTCGCGGGGTGGAGATACGCAGTATTTT.

The table lists this clone with a few counts. The chain has TRBV30 and TRBJ2-7, with unresolved D. V lost 1 base and J lost 7, with 20 bases in between. CDR1 is GTSNPN and CDR2 is SVGIG in the germline V gene (reference sequence). This CDR3 comprises 15 residues. CDR3 protein: CAWSGGSPLPREQYF. DNA for the CDR3: TGTGCCTGGAGTGGAGGCAGCCCTCTTCCTAGGGAGCAGTACTTC.

The rearrangement uses TRBV2 and TRBJ2-1; 7 nucleotides match TRBD1. Germline V gives CDR1 SNHLY, CDR2 FYNNEI. The CDR3 totals 14 residues. After removal of 11 bases from V and 0 bases from J, the junction contained 7 bases not matched to a gene. The CDR3 is CAGSRDSSYNEQFF. For the CDR3, the DNA is TGTGCCGGATCTAGGGACAGCTCCTACAATGAGCAGTTCTTC.

The J gene is TRBJ1-6, the V gene TRBV4-1; D gene ambiguous. Trimming left V 2 bases short and J 10 bases short, with 27 bases between. Germline V gene sequence: CDR1 MGHRA, CDR2 YSYEKL. CDR3 length: 19 residues. The CDR3: CASSQNPSLRGSRRSPLHF. In DNA form, the CDR3 reads TGCGCCAGCAGCCAAAATCCCTCCTTACGCGGGTCCCGGAGGTCACCCCTCCACTTT.

The V call is TRBV29-1, the J call TRBJ1-2, with TRBD1 matching over 8 bases. The CDR3 covers 15 residues. Per germline, CDR1 SQVTM and CDR2 ANQGSEA. V dropped 3 bases and J dropped 1; count of bases not matched to a gene: 7. CDR3 residues: CSVEYDRGFNYGYTF. Here the CDR3 DNA reads TGCAGCGTTGAGTACGACAGGGGATTTAACTATGGCTACACCTTC.

This chain links TRBV2 with TRBJ2-2; no reliable D call. From germline, CDR1 is SNHLY and CDR2 FYNNEI. V lost 5 bases, J lost 7 bases, and 11 bases lay in between. The CDR3 spans 13 residues. The CDR3 DNA is TGTGCCAGCAGTCTAGAGAGATACGGGGAGCTGTTTTTT. This translates into CASSLERYGELFF.

V gene TRBV18 combines with J gene TRBJ2-1, with unresolved D. The CDR3 covers 11 residues. Germline CDR1 is KGHSH and CDR2 is LQKENI. V was clipped by 3 bases and J by 8 bases, with 5 bases between them. The CDR3 nucleotides are TGTGCCAGCTCACCCTCGGATGAGCAGTTCTTC. Translating gives CASSPSDEQFF.

This clone has a handful of counts. The chain has TRBV7-8 and TRBJ2-7; tentative D call: TRBD2 (6 bases). The V end lost 3 bases, the J end lost 6 bases, and 15 bases lay between the germline ends. This CDR3 has 14 amino acids. Per the germline V gene, CDR1 is SGHVS and CDR2 is FQNEAQ. CDR3 bases: TGTGCCAGCAGCTTCGGACTGCGGGAACCCGAGCAGTACGTC. The encoded protein is CASSFGLREPEQYV.

This clone has a handful of counts. The CDR3 protein is CASSSGTGLTGGNQPQHF. The CDR3, as DNA: TGTGCCAGCAGCTCCGGGACAGGCCTCACTGGAGGCAATCAGCCCCAGCATTTT. The chain combines TRBV7-2 with TRBJ1-5, with TRBD1 matching over 8 bases. The CDR3 is made up of 18 amino acids. With 4 bases clipped from V and 2 bases from J, the junction kept 13 bases outside the gene matches. Germline CDR1 and CDR2: SGHTA and FQGNSA. Full variable domain (missing parts from reference TRBV7-2 and TRBJ1-5): GAGVSQSPSNKVTEKGKDVELRCDPISGHTALYWYRQSLGQGLEFLIYFQGNSAPDKSGLPSDRFSAERTGGSVSTLTIQRTQQEDSAVYLCASSSGTGLTGGNQPQHFGDGTRLSIL.

The rearrangement joins TRBV5-4 to TRBJ2-6, with 9 bases identical to TRBD2. Germline CDR1 and CDR2: SGHNT and YYREEE (reference sequence). The CDR3 length is 18 residues. After removal of 4 bases from V and 1 base from J, the junction contained 9 bases not matched to a gene. CDR3 loop: CASSLTGTSPSGANVLTF. CDR3 DNA: TGTGCCAGCAGCCTCACGGGGACTAGCCCATCTGGGGCCAACGTCCTGACTTTC.

This clone was picked up a small number of times. V gene TRBV4-1 combines with J gene TRBJ1-4; no firm D call. Germline loops: CDR1 MGHRA, CDR2 YSYEKL. The CDR3 sequence is 14 residues long. V lost 4 bases and J 5 bases, leaving 11 bases between the germline ends. CDR3 bases: TGCGCCAGCAGCCCTCCGGACCAGAATGAAAAACTGTTTTTT. Translated, it gives CASSPPDQNEKLFF.

The CDR3 nucleotides read TGTGCCAGCAGACGCGGACAGGGAACAGATACGCAGTATTTT. This codes for CASRRGQGTDTQYF. V usage is TRBV6-5 and J usage is TRBJ2-3, with TRBD1 identical over 8 bases. Unmatched junction bases numbered 5, after V lost 6 bases and J lost 3 bases. Germline V gives CDR1 MNHEY, CDR2 SVGAGI. CDR3 length equals 14 residues.

V and J are TRBV6-1 and TRBJ2-5; D gene ambiguous. The ends were cut back, 10 bases at V and 1 base at J, with 13 bases in the middle. Germline CDR1 is MNHNS and CDR2 is SASEGT. The CDR3 length is 13 residues. The CDR3 spells CAITRPAQETQYF. In DNA, the CDR3 is TGTGCCATTACCAGGCCGGCCCAAGAGACCCAGTACTTC.

This clone was picked up a small number of times. The chain carries TRBV2 and TRBJ2-3; 10 positions agree with TRBD1. Germline V gene data show CDR1 as SNHLY and CDR2 as FYNNEI. This CDR3 is built from 17 residues. Trimming removed 1 base from V and 4 bases from J; junction bases left unmatched: 8. CDR3: CASSEGGTGDVADTQYF. In nucleotides, the CDR3 is TGTGCCAGCAGTGAAGGGGGGACAGGGGACGTGGCAGATACGCAGTATTTT.